These 22 T cell receptor beta chains share one sample of origin, sequenced in a study of T-cell reconstitution after alpha-beta-depleted transplantation in children. During its preparation, the TCRbeta library received unique molecular identifiers. TCRdb analysed the PCR reads with MiXCR anew, one entry per CDR3 protein. Of about 540,000 distinct CDR3 sequences listed, about 18% are singletons. The sample here was PBMCs from the stem cell graft donor, taken from the stem cell graft. The origin of the receptors is a human donor who donated a stem cell graft to a child with acute lymphoblastic leukemia.

This clonotype was detected only a few times. CDR3 bases: TGCAGTGCTGCGCCGGGACAGGGTCCCAAGCAGTTCTTC. Its protein is CSAAPGQGPKQFF. The chain links TRBV20-1 to TRBJ2-1, with 9 bases matching TRBD1. V was clipped by 5 bases and J by 11 bases; unmatched bases: 10. Germline-derived CDR1 and CDR2 are DFQATT and SNEGSKA (reference sequence). The CDR3 spans 13 residues.

The sample holds a few counts of this clonotype. The genes are TRBV18 and TRBJ2-5; D is uncertain. CDR1 and CDR2 (germline): KGHSH, LQKENI. This CDR3 is built from 13 residues. Trimming removed 2 bases at V and 1 base at J, with 5 bases between. In nucleotides, the CDR3 is TGTGCCAGCTCACCAACTCCCCAAGAGACCCAGTACTTC. It yields the protein CASSPTPQETQYF.

This sequence joins TRBV29-1 and TRBJ2-7; D tentatively reads TRBD1 or TRBD2 (5 bases each). This CDR3 has 13 amino acids. V lost 3 bases, J lost 0 bases, and 9 bases lay in between. Looked up from germline, CDR1 is SQVTM and CDR2 is ANQGSEA. The CDR3 is CSVEGVNSYEQYF. CDR3 sequence (DNA): TGCAGCGTTGAGGGGGTTAACTCCTACGAGCAGTACTTC.

This clonotype has only a few counts. The chain employs TRBV7-2 and TRBJ1-2, with D tentatively TRBD1 (6 bases). The CDR3 consists of 13 residues. Trimming removed 4 bases at V and 10 bases at J, with 16 bases between. The germline V gene encodes CDR1 SGHTA and CDR2 FQGNSA. For the CDR3, the DNA is TGTGCCAGCAGCTGGGGGCCCTTAACCCTCTACACCTTC. Residues: CASSWGPLTLYTF. The full variable domain, completed using reference TRBV7-2 and TRBJ1-2, is GAGVSQSPSNKVTEKGKDVELRCDPISGHTALYWYRQSLGQGLEFLIYFQGNSAPDKSGLPSDRFSAERTGGSVSTLTIQRTQQEDSAVYLCASSWGPLTLYTFGSGTRLTVV.

There are a few counts of this clonotype. The V call is TRBV6-5, the J call TRBJ2-1, with D tentatively TRBD2 (6 bases). The CDR3 sequence is 14 residues long. CDR1 and CDR2 (germline): MNHEY, SVGAGI. Between the trimmed V and J ends, which lost 2 bases and 6 bases, there was a span of 11 bases. DNA of the CDR3: TGTGCCAGCAGTTACGTGGGAGCGGGCAATGAGCAGTTCTTC. The encoded protein is CASSYVGAGNEQFF.

This chain connects TRBV6-1 to TRBJ2-3, with 11 nucleotides matching TRBD2. V shed 5 bases and J 2 bases; nucleotides not matched to a gene: 6. The germline gives CDR1 MNHNS, CDR2 SASEGT. CDR3 size: 16 residues. CDR3 DNA: TGTGCCAGCAGTCCGAGACTAGCGGGGATCACAGATACGCAGTATTTT. The encoded protein is CASSPRLAGITDTQYF.

This clonotype was seen many times. V is TRBV5-1 and J is TRBJ1-1; D is ambiguous. Germline V gives CDR1 SGHRS, CDR2 YFSETQ. The CDR3 extends over 15 amino acids. Trimming left V 0 bases short and J 0 bases short, with 9 bases between. The CDR3 region has the DNA TGCGCCAGCAGCTTGGAAGCGAGATTGAACACTGAAGCTTTCTTT. It specifies CASSLEARLNTEAFF.

This chain joins TRBV5-5 and TRBJ2-1; 7 positions agree with TRBD1. CDR3 length equals 15 residues. The V segment lost 0 bases and the J segment 8 bases; nucleotides outside the gene matches: 8. Germline V gives CDR1 SGHKS, CDR2 YYEKEE (reference sequence). The CDR3 sequence is CASSLVQGDMDEQFF. The CDR3, as DNA: TGTGCCAGCAGCTTGGTGCAGGGGGACATGGATGAGCAGTTCTTC.

This clonotype has more than one count but fewer than ten. The rearrangement joins TRBV7-2 to TRBJ1-1; no clear D. Germline CDR1 SGHTA, CDR2 FQGNSA. There are 14 residues in the CDR3. The V end lost 2 bases, the J end lost 0 bases, and 7 bases lay between the germline ends. For the CDR3, the DNA is TGTGCCAGCAGCTTATTCCGAATGAACACTGAAGCTTTCTTT. It encodes CASSLFRMNTEAFF.

The chain recombines TRBV12-3 or TRBV12-4 with TRBJ2-1; no clear D. Trimming left V 2 bases short and J 8 bases short, with 10 bases between. This CDR3 region has 13 residues. This CDR3 is CASSLYSEYEQFF. The DNA of the CDR3 is TGTGCCAGCAGTTTATACTCGGAGTATGAGCAGTTCTTC.

This clonotype appeared a few times. V is TRBV5-1 and J is TRBJ1-1, with D perhaps TRBD1 (5 bases). The germline V gene encodes CDR1 SGHRS and CDR2 YFSETQ. This CDR3 has 15 amino acids. Trimming took 4 bases from V and 4 from J, leaving 17 bases between them. CDR3 residues: CASSALTGRSTEAFF. CDR3 nucleotides: TGCGCCAGCAGCGCCTTAACAGGACGTAGCACTGAAGCTTTCTTT.

The sample holds a few counts of this clonotype. The chain links TRBV12-3 or TRBV12-4 to TRBJ2-7; 7 bases align to TRBD2. Germline trimming cut 4 bases from V and 6 bases from J; bases unmatched to any gene: 12. This CDR3 comprises 15 residues. This CDR3 is CASSWGGIDPREQYF. In DNA, the CDR3 is TGTGCCAGCAGTTGGGGGGGGATTGATCCCCGCGAGCAGTACTTC.

This clonotype was recorded a few times. The gene calls are TRBV11-2 and TRBJ2-1; D possibly corresponds to TRBD2 (6 bases). CDR1 is SGHAT, CDR2 FQNNGV, per germline. This CDR3 spans 14 amino acids. Deletions cut 6 bases from V and 10 bases from J, with 19 bases between. The CDR3 bases are TGTGCCAGCAGGACTAGTTTTAGTCGGGTCGAGCAGTTCTTC. As protein: CASRTSFSRVEQFF. The full variable domain, rest sourced from reference TRBV11-2 and TRBJ2-1, is EAGVAQSPRYKIIEKRQSVAFWCNPISGHATLYWYQQILGQGPKLLIQFQNNGVVDDSQLPKDRFSAERLKGVDSTLKIQPAKLEDSAVYLCASRTSFSRVEQFFGPGTRLTVL.

J is TRBJ2-7 and V is TRBV10-3; weak D call: TRBD2 (6 bases). The germline gives CDR1 ENHRY, CDR2 SYGVKD. The CDR3 runs to 13 residues. The ends were cut back, 8 bases at V and 0 bases at J, with 11 bases in the middle. In nucleotides, the CDR3 is TGTGCCATCGGGACTCCAACCTCCTACGAGCAGTACTTC. Its protein product is CAIGTPTSYEQYF.

V gene TRBV11-2 combines with J gene TRBJ2-7; the match to TRBD1 covers 8 bases. With 5 bases clipped from V and 4 bases from J, the junction kept 10 bases outside the gene matches. The length of the CDR3 is 15 residues. Germline loops: CDR1 SGHAT, CDR2 FQNNGV. The CDR3 loop reads CASSEGQGSLYEQYF. The CDR3, as DNA: TGTGCCAGCAGCGAAGGACAGGGTTCCTTGTACGAGCAGTACTTC.

The J gene is TRBJ2-7, the V gene TRBV6-5; 12 nucleotides match TRBD1. Germline CDR1 is MNHEY and CDR2 is SVGAGI. J gave up 6 bases and V 0 bases, and 3 bases lay outside the gene matches. This CDR3 has 15 amino acids. The CDR3: CASSYSGTGGVEQYF. DNA for the CDR3: TGTGCCAGCAGTTACTCGGGGACAGGGGGCGTCGAGCAGTACTTC.

This clonotype has only a few counts. The rearrangement uses TRBV29-1 and TRBJ2-1; 12 bases line up with TRBD2. Germline V gene lookup returns CDR1 SQVTM and CDR2 ANQGSEA. J gave up 12 bases and V 1 base, and 16 bases lay outside the gene matches. The CDR3 totals 17 residues. The CDR3 sequence: CSVEGWAALAGGLGQFF. For the CDR3, the DNA is TGCAGCGTTGAAGGCTGGGCAGCCCTAGCGGGAGGGCTTGGGCAGTTCTTC.

The rearrangement links TRBV5-1 to TRBJ2-5, with D perhaps matching TRBD1 (6 bases). Germline assignment: CDR1 SGHRS and CDR2 YFSETQ. This CDR3 is 15 amino acids long. Trimming removed 4 bases at V and 3 bases at J, with 16 bases between. The CDR3 is CASSIPTGYEETQYF. The CDR3 DNA reads as TGCGCCAGCAGCATACCCACAGGGTACGAAGAGACCCAGTACTTC.

The V call is TRBV5-1, the J call TRBJ2-2; TRBD1 is a possible D gene (6 bases). Germline lookup yields CDR1 SGHRS and CDR2 YFSETQ. V lost 0 bases and J 3 bases, leaving 12 bases between the germline ends. The CDR3 is 16 residues long. The CDR3 DNA reads TGCGCCAGCAGCTTGGGGCCACAGGGCTACACCGGGGAGCTGTTTTTT. Translation: CASSLGPQGYTGELFF.

CDR3 sequence (DNA): TGTGCCAGCACCATCGGACAGGCGCCGAATGAAAAACTGTTTTTT. Its translation: CASTIGQAPNEKLFF. The chain is built from TRBV6-1 and TRBJ1-4; 7 bases are a match to TRBD1. Per germline, CDR1 MNHNS and CDR2 SASEGT. The trim removed 7 bases at V and 5 bases at J, leaving 10 bases unmatched. This CDR3 has 15 amino acids.

This clonotype was observed a handful of times. The chain uses TRBV5-1 and TRBJ1-1; D unclear. There are 13 residues in the CDR3. Germline lookup yields CDR1 SGHRS and CDR2 YFSETQ. V was pared by 0 bases and J by 4 bases, with 7 bases between. The CDR3 DNA follows: TGCGCCAGCAGCTTGGACTGGGGCACTGAAGCTTTCTTT. It yields the protein CASSLDWGTEAFF.

The genes are TRBV7-9 and TRBJ2-7; 8 nucleotides line up with TRBD2. Losses at the gene ends were 5 bases for V and 2 bases for J; bases not matched to a gene: 8. The length of the CDR3 is 15 residues. CDR1 is SEHNR, CDR2 FQNEAQ, per germline (reference sequence). This CDR3 is CASSREGGNPYEQYF. The CDR3 DNA reads TGTGCCAGCAGCCGGGAGGGCGGGAATCCCTACGAGCAGTACTTC.